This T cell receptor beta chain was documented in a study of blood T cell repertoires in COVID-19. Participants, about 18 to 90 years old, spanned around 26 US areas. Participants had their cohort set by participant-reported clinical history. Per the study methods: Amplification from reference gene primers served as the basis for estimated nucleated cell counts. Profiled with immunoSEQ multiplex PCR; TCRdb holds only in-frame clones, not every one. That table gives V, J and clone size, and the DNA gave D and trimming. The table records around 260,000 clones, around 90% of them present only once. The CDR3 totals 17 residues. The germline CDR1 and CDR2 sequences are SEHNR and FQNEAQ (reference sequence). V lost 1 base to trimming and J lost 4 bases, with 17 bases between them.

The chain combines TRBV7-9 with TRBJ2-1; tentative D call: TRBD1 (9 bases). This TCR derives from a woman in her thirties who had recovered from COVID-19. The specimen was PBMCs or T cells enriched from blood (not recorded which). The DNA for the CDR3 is TGTGCCAGCAGCTTAGGCGGGGGGACAGGGTTATACAATGAGCAGTTCTTC. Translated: CASSLGGGTGLYNEQFF.